These 14 T cell receptor beta chains came from one sample sequenced in a study of blood T cell repertoires in COVID-19. The data were produced by immunoSEQ multiplex PCR, yet TCRdb's version contains in-frame clones alone and is incomplete. The data show over 90,000 clones, approximately 78% seen once. Material for sequencing was peripheral blood. These receptors were collected from a man in his sixties with active or convalescent COVID-19.

The chain employs TRBV5-1 and TRBJ1-4; 8 bases are shared with TRBD1. Germline V gene data show CDR1 as SGHRS and CDR2 as YFSETQ. The CDR3 sequence is 14 residues long. V lost 0 bases, J lost 8 bases, and 3 bases stayed unmatched. CDR3 coding DNA: TGCGCCAGCAGCTTGGGACAGGGGAGAGAAAAACTGTTTTTT. Its protein product is CASSLGQGREKLFF.

This clone is categorized as medium-sized. The rearrangement links TRBV29-1 to TRBJ1-2; no definite D call. This CDR3 comprises 12 residues. Germline lookup yields CDR1 SQVTM and CDR2 ANQGSEA. V was cut by 4 bases and J by 0 bases, with 6 bases left in between. The CDR3 bases are TGCAGCGTTGTATTGTCTAACTATGGCTACACCTTC. This translates into CSVVLSNYGYTF.

The chain links TRBV5-1 to TRBJ2-1; 9 nucleotides agree with TRBD1. Germline trimming cut 5 bases from V and 9 bases from J; bases unmatched to any gene: 12. The length of the CDR3 is 15 residues. Per germline, CDR1 SGHRS and CDR2 YFSETQ. The CDR3 DNA reads TGCGCCAGCAGTCGTGGACAGGGGACGCTGGGTGAGCAGTTCTTC. Residues: CASSRGQGTLGEQFF. The full variable domain, with the rest looked up from reference TRBV5-1 and TRBJ2-1, is KAGVTQTPRYLIKTRGQQVTLSCSPISGHRSVSWYQQTPGQGLQFLFEYFSETQRNKGNFPGRFSGRQFSNSRSEMNVSTLELGDSALYLCASSRGQGTLGEQFFGPGTRLTVL.

Concerning this clone itself: Other nucleotide sequences in the sample specify the same CDR3. The J gene is TRBJ2-2, the V gene TRBV7-6, with TRBD1 as a possible D gene (5 bases). V lost 3 bases to trimming and J lost 1 base, with 9 bases between them. The CDR3 is made up of 15 amino acids. Per germline, CDR1 SGHVS and CDR2 FNYEAQ. DNA for the CDR3: TGTGCCAGCAGCTTGGGCCAGGGGAACACCGGGGAGCTGTTTTTT. Protein product: CASSLGQGNTGELFF.

The chain employs TRBV28 and TRBJ2-7; D is undetermined. CDR3 length equals 15 residues. Germline CDR1 and CDR2: MDHEN and SYDVKM. Trimming removed 0 bases at V and 2 bases at J, with 11 bases between. CDR3 in amino acids: CASSLWSASAYEQYF. CDR3 DNA sequence: TGTGCCAGCAGTTTATGGAGTGCGAGTGCCTACGAGCAGTACTTC.

This clone was seen once. V and J are TRBV28 and TRBJ2-3; 15 nucleotides line up with TRBD2. This CDR3 has 22 residues. The germline V gene has CDR1 MDHEN and CDR2 SYDVKM. V gave up 2 bases and J gave up 2 bases; unmatched junction bases: 17. CDR3 in DNA: TGTGCCAGCAGTTTAGGGACAGGAGACACCGGGACTAGCGGGAGGCTCACAGATACGCAGTATTTT. Its translation: CASSLGTGDTGTSGRLTDTQYF.

The rearrangement uses TRBV5-1 and TRBJ2-3; TRBD2 matches at 14 bases. From germline, CDR1 is SGHRS and CDR2 YFSETQ. V shed 5 bases, J shed 3 bases, and the junction held 5 bases outside the gene matches. This CDR3 is built from 16 residues. The CDR3 loop reads CASRRGTSGRTDTQYF. Here the CDR3 DNA reads TGCGCCAGCAGACGCGGGACTAGCGGGAGAACAGATACGCAGTATTTT.

The chain uses TRBV28 and TRBJ2-4, with a possible D match to TRBD2 (5 bases). Trimming shortened V by 4 bases and J by 5 bases, and 15 bases separated the two germline ends. Germline CDR1 MDHEN, CDR2 SYDVKM. The CDR3 totals 15 residues. CDR3 in amino acids: CASSSSREEENIQYF. The CDR3 DNA is TGTGCCAGCAGTTCGTCGAGGGAAGAGGAAAACATTCAGTACTTC.

This chain connects TRBV7-2 to TRBJ2-7; tentative D call: TRBD2 (6 bases). The CDR3 has 12 amino acids. V was clipped by 2 bases and J by 4 bases, with 6 bases between them. In germline, CDR1 is SGHTA, CDR2 FQGNSA. CDR3 protein: CASSLLAYEQYF. The CDR3 DNA reads as TGTGCCAGCAGCTTACTAGCGTACGAGCAGTACTTC.

The chain employs TRBV11-2 and TRBJ2-2; 8 bases fit TRBD2. The J segment lost 4 bases and the V segment lost 1 base, leaving 5 bases of the junction unmatched. CDR3 length equals 16 residues. CDR1 is SGHAT, CDR2 FQNNGV, per germline. The CDR3 sequence is CASSLAGTSGTGELFF. CDR3 bases: TGTGCCAGCAGCTTAGCGGGGACTAGTGGCACCGGGGAGCTGTTTTTT.

This clone came up once. V gene TRBV5-5 combines with J gene TRBJ2-7; D may be TRBD1 (6 bases). Trimming pared 0 bases from V and 0 bases from J, leaving 10 bases between. CDR1 SGHKS and CDR2 YYEKEE come from the germline V gene (reference sequence). CDR3 length: 15 residues. The CDR3 reads CASSLVVQGSYEQYV. As DNA, the CDR3 is TGTGCCAGCAGCTTGGTAGTACAGGGCTCCTACGAGCAGTACGTC.

This rearrangement joins TRBV12-3 or TRBV12-4 to TRBJ2-5; D not resolved. Trimming took 3 bases from V and 4 from J, leaving 9 bases between them. The CDR3 totals 13 residues. In nucleotides, the CDR3 is TGTGCCAGCAGTTTCGAACAGTTAGAGACCCAGTACTTC. This encodes CASSFEQLETQYF.

This clone has a single count. The rearrangement links TRBV10-3 to TRBJ2-3; D may be TRBD1 (5 bases). The CDR3 loop spans 15 amino acids. V was trimmed by 3 bases and J by 3 bases, leaving 13 bases between them. Per the germline V gene, CDR1 is ENHRY and CDR2 is SYGVKD. The CDR3 protein is CAISDEEQATDTQYF. CDR3 nucleotides: TGTGCCATCAGTGATGAGGAACAGGCGACAGATACGCAGTATTTT.

This chain connects TRBV6-1 to TRBJ1-2; D may be TRBD1 (6 bases). The CDR3 runs to 16 residues. Trimming cost V 3 bases and J 8 bases, with 22 bases left between them. Looked up from germline, CDR1 is MNHNS and CDR2 is SASEGT. CDR3 protein: CASSDGPSGGGGGYTF. The CDR3 coding sequence is TGTGCCAGCAGTGACGGCCCCTCGGGGGGCGGTGGAGGCTACACCTTC.